This record covers a single T cell receptor (beta chain). Its antigen is unknown. These data belong to a study of cytomegalovirus exposure and HLA in healthy donors. V was clipped by 1 base and J by 3 bases, with 3 bases between them. This CDR3 region has 12 residues. Germline lookup yields CDR1 SGHAT and CDR2 FQNNGV. Regarding the study as a whole: Later analysis showed TCR association rates varying by HLA locus, highest for DRB1 and lowest for HLA-C. It has been reported that TCR beta sequences accurately predicted the HLA-A and HLA-B alleles of most subjects. The records held CMV serostatus as the only immune exposure information.

Amplification used 60 Vbeta primers and 13 Jbeta primers. Here immunoSEQ multiplex PCR was the method, and the copy in TCRdb shows in-frame clones only, minus some. The table includes about 160,000 clones, 65% to 85% detected once. Sequences were obtained from PBMCs. The clonotype originates from a boy younger than 10 in good health and CMV-seronegative. The chain is built from TRBV11-2 and TRBJ1-2; D gene unclear. CDR3 amino acids: CASSLADYGYTF. The CDR3 bases are TGTGCCAGCAGCTTAGCTGACTATGGCTACACCTTC. Combining the CDR3 with reference TRBV11-2 and TRBJ1-2 gives the whole variable domain EAGVAQSPRYKIIEKRQSVAFWCNPISGHATLYWYQQILGQGPKLLIQFQNNGVVDDSQLPKDRFSAERLKGVDSTLKIQPAKLEDSAVYLCASSLADYGYTFGSGTRLTVV.